This TCR beta chain comes out of a study of CD8+CD57+ T cells in acquired aplastic anemia. Background on the study: Sorting CD4+ and CD8+ cells gave DNA averaging about 3.2 ug.

The CDR3 is made up of 14 amino acids. V dropped 3 bases and J dropped 2 bases, with 11 bases sitting between them. CDR3 and TCR beta VDJ profiling relied on genomic DNA as the template. One entry per CDR3 protein, called by TCRdb with MiXCR from the reads. The sample lists about 190,000 distinct CDR3 sequences, over 60% occurring once. This clonotype was observed a single time. This chain connects TRBV12-3 or TRBV12-4 to TRBJ2-7; D not certain. Input material: sorted CD4+, CD8+, or CD8+CD57+ T cells (not recorded which) from PBMCs. The sequence derives from a human donor with severe aplastic anemia or a healthy control (not recorded which). CDR3 loop: CASSFSPPPYEQYF. The DNA of the CDR3 is TGTGCCAGCAGTTTTAGCCCTCCCCCCTACGAGCAGTACTTC.